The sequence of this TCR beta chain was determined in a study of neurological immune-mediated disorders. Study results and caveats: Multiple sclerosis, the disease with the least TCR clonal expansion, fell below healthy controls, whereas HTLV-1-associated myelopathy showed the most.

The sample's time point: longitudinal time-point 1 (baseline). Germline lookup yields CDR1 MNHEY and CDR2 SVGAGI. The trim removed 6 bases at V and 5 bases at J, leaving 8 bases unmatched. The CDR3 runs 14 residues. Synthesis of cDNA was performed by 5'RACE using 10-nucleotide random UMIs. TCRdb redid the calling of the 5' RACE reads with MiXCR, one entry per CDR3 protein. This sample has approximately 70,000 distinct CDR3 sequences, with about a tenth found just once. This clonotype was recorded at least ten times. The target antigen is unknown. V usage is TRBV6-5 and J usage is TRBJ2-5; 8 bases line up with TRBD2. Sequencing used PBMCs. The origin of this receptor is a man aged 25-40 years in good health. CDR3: CASRDGRAAETQYF. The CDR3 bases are TGTGCCAGCAGAGACGGGAGGGCTGCGGAGACCCAGTACTTC.